This paragraph reports one TCR beta chain. The antigen remains undetermined. The germline CDR1 and CDR2 sequences are MNHNS and SASEGT. V was trimmed by 1 base and J by 5 bases, leaving 11 bases between them. The CDR3 is 14 amino acids. PCR amplification relied on 60 Vbeta primers (plus 13 Jbeta primers). This table comes from immunoSEQ multiplex PCR, and its TCRdb copy is limited to in-frame clones, with some not included. The sample holds 150,000 to 200,000 clones, less than 90% seen once. This record belongs to a study of cytomegalovirus exposure and HLA in healthy donors. Points from the study as a whole: Of the V segments, some could not be distinguished, including TRBV6-2 and TRBV6-3, and were excluded.

Material: PBMCs. V usage is TRBV6-1 and J usage is TRBJ2-5; weak D call: TRBD1 (5 bases). The receptor was derived from a male donor in good health and CMV-seropositive. The CDR3 bases are TGTGCCAGCAGTGAAGTGGGCAGGGCGGAGACCCAGTACTTC. Translation gives CASSEVGRAETQYF.